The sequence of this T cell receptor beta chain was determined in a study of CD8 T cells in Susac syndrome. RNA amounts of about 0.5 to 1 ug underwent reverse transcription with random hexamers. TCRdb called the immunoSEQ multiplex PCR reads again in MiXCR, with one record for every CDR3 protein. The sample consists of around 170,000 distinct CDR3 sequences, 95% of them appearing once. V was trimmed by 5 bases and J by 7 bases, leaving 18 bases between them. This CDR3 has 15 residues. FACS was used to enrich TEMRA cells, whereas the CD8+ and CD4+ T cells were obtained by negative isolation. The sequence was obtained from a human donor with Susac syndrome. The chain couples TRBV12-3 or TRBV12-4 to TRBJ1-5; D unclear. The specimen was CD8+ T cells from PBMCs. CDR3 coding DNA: TGTGCCAGCAGTCCCCTCGTGGGCGCGGAGCAGCCCCAGCATTTT. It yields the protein CASSPLVGAEQPQHF.